These 32 T cell receptor beta chains share one sample of origin, sequenced in a study of blood T cell repertoires in COVID-19. Assay: immunoSEQ multiplex PCR; the TCRdb copy retains only in-frame clones and omits some. The repertoire holds roughly 250,000 clones, with 82% as singletons. The material sequenced was peripheral blood. The receptor source for this set is a woman over 75 with active or convalescent COVID-19.

The V and J genes are TRBV28 and TRBJ2-7, with a tentative D call TRBD2 (5 bases). Germline assignment: CDR1 MDHEN and CDR2 SYDVKM. This CDR3 spans 12 amino acids. The germline V and J ends were trimmed by 5 bases and 9 bases, with 14 bases remaining between them. CDR3 amino acids: CASSAAGQGQYF. CDR3 sequence (DNA): TGTGCCAGCAGTGCGGCGGGTCAAGGGCAGTACTTC.

The chain is built from TRBV3-1 (or the pseudogene TRBV3-2) and TRBJ1-1; TRBD1 aligns across 7 bases. This CDR3 region has 13 residues. V lost 4 bases, J lost 10 bases, and 9 bases stayed unmatched. Germline lookup yields CDR1 LGHDT and CDR2 YNNKEL (reference sequence). The CDR3 region has the DNA TGTGCCAGCAGCCGACTGGGGACAGAAGGAGCTTTCTTT. It yields the protein CASSRLGTEGAFF.

There are many counts of this clone. CDR3 region: CASSILGEAGELFF. The CDR3 DNA reads as TGTGCCAGCAGTATCTTAGGGGAGGCCGGGGAGCTGTTTTTT. The genes are TRBV6-6 and TRBJ2-2, with D possibly being TRBD2 (6 bases). Germline V lookup: CDR1 MNHNY, CDR2 SVGAGI (reference sequence). This CDR3 contains 14 residues. Trimming removed 5 bases at V and 6 bases at J, with 13 bases between.

The chain has TRBV5-1 and TRBJ2-1; 12 bases are a match to TRBD2. The CDR3 length is 16 residues. V lost 0 bases, J lost 3 bases, and 1 base stayed unmatched. The germline gives CDR1 SGHRS, CDR2 YFSETQ. CDR3 residues: CASSLGTSGIYNEQFF. Here the CDR3 DNA reads TGCGCCAGCAGCTTGGGGACTAGCGGGATCTACAATGAGCAGTTCTTC.

The V call is TRBV7-9, the J call TRBJ2-3; D unresolved. V dropped 2 bases and J dropped 6 bases, with 6 bases sitting between them. The CDR3 extends over 12 amino acids. Germline lookup yields CDR1 SEHNR and CDR2 FQNEAQ (reference sequence). The CDR3 bases are TGTGCCAGCAGCTTATTAGAGGATACGCAGTATTTT. It yields the protein CASSLLEDTQYF. The variable domain in full, with the rest retrieved from reference TRBV7-9 and TRBJ2-3, is DTGVSQNPRHKITKRGQNVTFRCDPISEHNRLYWYRQTLGQGPEFLTYFQNEAQLEKSRLLSDRFSAERPKGSFSTLEIQRTEQGDSAMYLCASSLLEDTQYFGPGTRLTVL.

The chain is built from TRBV28 and TRBJ1-2; no definite D call. CDR1 MDHEN and CDR2 SYDVKM come from the germline V gene. The V gene lost 4 bases and the J gene lost 3 bases, with 15 bases spanning the gap. The length of the CDR3 is 15 residues. The CDR3 here is CASSSFDSRYYGYTF. As DNA, the CDR3 is TGTGCCAGCAGTTCCTTCGATTCCAGATACTATGGCTACACCTTC.

CDR3 region: CASSLLSTGTGNFYEQYF. Here the CDR3 DNA reads TGCGCCAGCAGTTTGTTATCCACCGGGACAGGTAACTTCTACGAGCAGTACTTC. The chain couples TRBV5-1 to TRBJ2-7, with 8 bases that match TRBD1. The CDR3 sequence is 18 residues long. Germline assignment: CDR1 SGHRS and CDR2 YFSETQ. J lost 3 bases, V lost 5 bases, and 19 bases had no gene match.

This chain uses TRBV28 with TRBJ1-4, with 12 bases matching TRBD1. J lost 9 bases, V lost 5 bases, and 7 bases had no gene match. Germline V CDR1 and CDR2: MDHEN, SYDVKM. The CDR3 is 15 amino acids. CDR3 loop: CASSPPGQGAQKLFF. For the CDR3, the DNA is TGTGCCAGCAGTCCACCGGGACAGGGGGCTCAAAAACTGTTTTTT.

This clone was found a few times. The CDR3, as DNA: TGCGCCAGCAGCTTGGATGGTCCTAGCTCCTACAATGAGCAGTTCTTC. This gives the protein CASSLDGPSSYNEQFF. V usage is TRBV5-1 and J usage is TRBJ2-1, with D unresolved. This CDR3 is 16 amino acids long. Germline loops: CDR1 SGHRS, CDR2 YFSETQ. Trimming shortened V by 0 bases and J by 0 bases, and 10 bases separated the two germline ends.

This clone was seen a few times. The rearrangement uses TRBV7-9 and TRBJ2-2; possibly TRBD1 for D (5 bases). The CDR3 loop spans 12 amino acids. V lost 5 bases, J lost 5 bases, and 6 bases lay in between. The germline gives CDR1 SEHNR, CDR2 FQNEAQ (reference sequence). CDR3 sequence reads: CASSHRTGELFF. The DNA for the CDR3 is TGTGCCAGCAGCCACAGGACCGGGGAGCTGTTTTTT.

The genes are TRBV29-1 and TRBJ1-1; D uncertain. V dropped 4 bases and J dropped 0 bases, with 3 bases sitting between them. In germline, CDR1 is SQVTM, CDR2 ANQGSEA. The CDR3 totals 11 residues. CDR3 region: CSVVLNTEAFF. The DNA for the CDR3 is TGCAGCGTTGTCTTGAACACTGAAGCTTTCTTT.

This sequence joins TRBV29-1 and TRBJ2-7, with unresolved D. The CDR3 contains 13 residues. Germline CDR1 SQVTM, CDR2 ANQGSEA. The V end lost 4 bases, the J end lost 1 base, and 11 bases lay between the germline ends. The CDR3, as DNA: TGCAGCGTTGCAAGCCGTATATCCTACGAGCAGTACTTC. It codes for CSVASRISYEQYF.

The chain uses TRBV9 and TRBJ1-2, with 10 bases aligning to TRBD1. Germline CDR1 reads SGDLS; CDR2 reads YYNGEE. With 1 base clipped from V and 2 bases from J, the junction kept 5 bases outside the gene matches. The CDR3 has 16 residues. The CDR3 here is CASSVRGTGANYGYTF. The CDR3 DNA follows: TGTGCCAGCAGCGTAAGGGGGACAGGGGCGAACTATGGCTACACCTTC.

The V and J genes are TRBV5-1 and TRBJ2-3; 11 bases match TRBD2. Germline CDR1 reads SGHRS; CDR2 reads YFSETQ. Trimming took 4 bases from V and 4 from J; bases not matched to a gene: 8. This CDR3 spans 16 amino acids. This CDR3 is CASSHKASGGPDTQYF. The DNA for the CDR3 is TGCGCCAGCAGCCATAAGGCTAGCGGGGGGCCAGATACGCAGTATTTT.

The J gene is TRBJ2-6, the V gene TRBV7-8, with 7 bases that match TRBD1. The germline gives CDR1 SGHVS, CDR2 FQNEAQ. There are 18 residues in the CDR3. V dropped 5 bases and J dropped 0; count of bases not matched to a gene: 10. The CDR3, as DNA: TGTGCCAGCAGCACTATGACAGGGTTCCTCTCTGGGGCCAACGTCCTGACTTTC. Protein sequence: CASSTMTGFLSGANVLTF.

The rearrangement uses TRBV19 and TRBJ2-5; 12 bases agree with TRBD2. V was pared by 4 bases and J by 4 bases, with 1 base of the junction left unmatched. The CDR3 runs to 14 residues. The germline V gene encodes CDR1 LNHDA and CDR2 SQIVND (reference sequence). CDR3 amino acids: CASSTGLAGETQYF. The CDR3 DNA reads as TGTGCCAGTAGTACGGGACTAGCGGGAGAGACCCAGTACTTC.

A single count supports this clone. The genes are TRBV5-6 and TRBJ1-5, with TRBD1 as a possible D gene (6 bases). Germline V gene data show CDR1 as SGHDT and CDR2 as YYEEEE. Trimming left V 0 bases short and J 5 bases short, with 12 bases between. The CDR3 runs to 15 residues. The CDR3 DNA sequence: TGTGCCAGCAGCTTGGTAGGGGGTTACGATCAGCCCCAGCATTTT. This encodes CASSLVGGYDQPQHF.

Note on this clone: The sample has other DNA sequences that encode this CDR3 too. The chain employs TRBV4-2 and TRBJ1-5, with TRBD1 as a possible D gene (5 bases). Germline CDR1 and CDR2: LGHNA and YNFKEQ. The V gene lost 0 bases and the J gene lost 2 bases, with 8 bases spanning the gap. The CDR3 spans 15 residues. This CDR3 is CASSQERGGNQPQHF. CDR3 bases: TGTGCCAGCAGCCAAGAAAGGGGCGGCAATCAGCCCCAGCATTTT.

V is TRBV28 and J is TRBJ1-4, with D perhaps TRBD1 (6 bases). Trimming pared 8 bases from V and 0 bases from J, leaving 13 bases between. Germline V lookup: CDR1 MDHEN, CDR2 SYDVKM. The CDR3 has 15 amino acids. In nucleotides, the CDR3 is TGTGCCAGCGGGGGCACGGCCCCAACTAATGAAAAACTGTTTTTT. This sequence encodes CASGGTAPTNEKLFF.

The chain links TRBV5-1 to TRBJ1-2; 7 nucleotides align to TRBD1. CDR1 SGHRS and CDR2 YFSETQ come from the germline V gene. The CDR3 is made up of 13 amino acids. With 0 bases clipped from V and 7 bases from J, the junction kept 3 bases outside the gene matches. The CDR3 region is CASSLEGALGYTF. The CDR3 nucleotides are TGCGCCAGCAGCTTGGAGGGGGCACTTGGCTACACCTTC.

CDR3 nucleotides: TGTGCCAGCAGTTACCTCGGGACTGGGGAAGGTGAGCAGTTCTTC. Amino acids: CASSYLGTGEGEQFF. The rearrangement joins TRBV6-2 or TRBV6-3 to TRBJ2-1, with D maybe TRBD2 (6 bases). Per the germline V gene, CDR1 is MNHEY and CDR2 is SVGEGT. The CDR3 spans 15 residues. V dropped 2 bases and J dropped 9 bases, with 17 bases sitting between them.

CDR3 bases: TGTGCCATCAGTGATAGCGGGACGCAAGGCTACACCTTC. Encoded protein: CAISDSGTQGYTF. The V gene is TRBV10-3, the J gene TRBJ1-2; D perhaps matches TRBD1 (5 bases). V gave up 3 bases and J gave up 8 bases, with 13 bases separating them. This CDR3 contains 13 residues. From germline, CDR1 is ENHRY and CDR2 SYGVKD.

This clone has just one count. Here the CDR3 reads CASRSFRDSVEAFF. The CDR3 nucleotides are TGTGCCAGCCGCTCATTTCGGGATTCCGTTGAAGCTTTCTTT. The V call is TRBV19, the J call TRBJ1-1; D not resolved. The CDR3 spans 14 residues. Trimming shortened V by 9 bases and J by 7 bases, and 21 bases separated the two germline ends. Germline assignment: CDR1 LNHDA and CDR2 SQIVND (reference sequence).

The V and J genes are TRBV6-5 and TRBJ1-1, with TRBD1 as a possible D gene (6 bases). The CDR3 runs 15 residues. Germline V gene lookup returns CDR1 MNHEY and CDR2 SVGAGI. V was cut by 7 bases and J by 5 bases, with 20 bases left in between. The CDR3 sequence is CASTIQGWRGTEAFF. The DNA for the CDR3 is TGTGCCAGCACAATACAGGGTTGGCGAGGTACTGAAGCTTTCTTT.

This rearrangement joins TRBV14 to TRBJ1-2; tentative D call: TRBD1 (5 bases). V lost 4 bases and J 8 bases, leaving 17 bases between the germline ends. The CDR3 covers 14 residues. Per the germline V gene, CDR1 is SGHDN and CDR2 is FVKESK. The CDR3 DNA reads TGTGCCAGCAGCCCACCCGGGGGATATGAGGGCTACACCTTC. Amino acids: CASSPPGGYEGYTF.

This clone was seen just once. J is TRBJ1-2 and V is TRBV19, with TRBD1 matching 8 bases. The CDR3 has 14 amino acids. Trimming took 9 bases from V and 4 from J; bases not matched to a gene: 10. Germline V gene lookup returns CDR1 LNHDA and CDR2 SQIVND (reference sequence). Written as DNA, the CDR3 is TGTGCCAGCCAAATCGTAGGACAGGGCTATGGCTACACCTTC. It is translated as CASQIVGQGYGYTF.

The CDR3 sequence is CASSLDLAGGPGETQYF. CDR3 nucleotides: TGTGCCAGCAGCTTAGATCTAGCGGGGGGCCCGGGAGAGACCCAGTACTTC. The chain combines TRBV7-9 with TRBJ2-5, with 11 bases aligning to TRBD2. The CDR3 totals 17 residues. Germline values: CDR1 SEHNR, CDR2 FQNEAQ (reference sequence). J lost 4 bases, V lost 1 base, and 8 bases had no gene match.

This chain links TRBV6-6 with TRBJ1-2; 8 bases line up with TRBD1. Losses at the gene ends were 10 bases for V and 3 bases for J; bases not matched to a gene: 7. The CDR3 is 13 residues long. The germline V gene has CDR1 MNHNY and CDR2 SVGAGI (reference sequence). CDR3: CATGDRGDYGYTF. The DNA for the CDR3 is TGTGCCACCGGAGACAGGGGTGACTATGGCTACACCTTC.

This chain links TRBV3-1 (or the pseudogene TRBV3-2) with TRBJ2-3; a possible D gene is TRBD2 (7 bases). This CDR3 has 17 residues. With 0 bases removed from V and 4 bases from J, the gap between germline ends came to 17 bases. The germline V gene has CDR1 LGHDT and CDR2 YNNKEL (reference sequence). The CDR3 DNA reads as TGTGCCAGCAGCCAAGAAGGGGGGGTGGGCAGATCAGATACGCAGTATTTT. Translated, it gives CASSQEGGVGRSDTQYF.

The chain recombines TRBV18 with TRBJ1-4; 9 nucleotides agree with TRBD1. Trimming at V came to 6 bases and at J to 7 bases, leaving 9 bases not matched to a gene. Germline V lookup: CDR1 KGHSH, CDR2 LQKENI. The length of the CDR3 is 15 residues. The CDR3 DNA is TGTGCCAGCTCTAAAGGAACAGGGGGCAGTGAAAAACTGTTTTTT. Translation: CASSKGTGGSEKLFF. Together with reference TRBV18 and TRBJ1-4, the CDR3 gives the full variable domain: NAGVMQNPRHLVRRRGQEARLRCSPMKGHSHVYWYRQLPEEGLKFMVYLQKENIIDESGMPKERFSAEFPKEGPSILRIQQVVRGDSAAYFCASSKGTGGSEKLFFGSGTQLSVL.

This chain links TRBV6-5 with TRBJ1-1; a possible D gene is TRBD1 (5 bases). The germline V and J ends were trimmed by 0 bases and 1 base, with 12 bases remaining between them. This CDR3 comprises 16 residues. Germline CDR1 is MNHEY and CDR2 is SVGAGI. The CDR3 here is CASSYSSRTSNTEAFF. DNA of the CDR3: TGTGCCAGCAGTTACTCGAGCCGGACATCGAACACTGAAGCTTTCTTT.

CDR3 DNA: TGTGCCAGCAGTGCATACCGGGACAGCTATGGCTACACCTTC. As protein: CASSAYRDSYGYTF. The chain is built from TRBV2 and TRBJ1-2, with 7 bases aligning to TRBD1. This CDR3 contains 14 residues. Losses at the gene ends were 4 bases for V and 4 bases for J; bases not matched to a gene: 6. Germline lookup yields CDR1 SNHLY and CDR2 FYNNEI.